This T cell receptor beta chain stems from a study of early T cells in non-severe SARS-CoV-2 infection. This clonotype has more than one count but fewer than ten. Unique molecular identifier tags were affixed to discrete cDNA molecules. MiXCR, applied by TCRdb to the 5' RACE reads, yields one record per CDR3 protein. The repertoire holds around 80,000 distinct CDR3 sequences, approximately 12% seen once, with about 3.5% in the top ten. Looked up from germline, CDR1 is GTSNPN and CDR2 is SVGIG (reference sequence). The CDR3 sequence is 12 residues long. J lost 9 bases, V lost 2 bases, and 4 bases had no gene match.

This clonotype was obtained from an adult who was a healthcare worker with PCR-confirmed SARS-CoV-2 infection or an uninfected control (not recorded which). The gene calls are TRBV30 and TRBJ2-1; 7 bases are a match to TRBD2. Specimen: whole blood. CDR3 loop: CAWSPTGGEQFF. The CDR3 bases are TGTGCCTGGAGTCCAACGGGAGGTGAGCAGTTCTTC.